Sequencing of this T cell receptor (beta chain) was carried out in a study of shared clonotypes between healthy human individuals. TCRdb's table, derived via immunoSEQ multiplex PCR, lists solely in-frame clones and lacks some. The table shows roughly 500,000 clones, with 90% to 96% occurring only once. Whole-study results and caveats: The sharing of 4.5% to 5% of naive CD4 clonotypes was seen across a few donors. Compared with memory subsets, naive subsets generally had larger estimated richness.

On this clone: Its antigen is undetermined.

What was sequenced was naive CD4+ T cells sorted from blood. The subset denotes: CD45RA+ positively selected. The source of this sequence is a woman aged 25 to 39 in good health.

CDR3 sequence (DNA): TGTGCCAGCAGCAAAGACGACCACACCGGGGAGCTGTTTTTT. This gives the protein CASSKDDHTGELFF. The rearrangement joins TRBV21-1 to TRBJ2-2. TRBV21-1 is reported as a pseudogene. This CDR3 contains 14 residues.